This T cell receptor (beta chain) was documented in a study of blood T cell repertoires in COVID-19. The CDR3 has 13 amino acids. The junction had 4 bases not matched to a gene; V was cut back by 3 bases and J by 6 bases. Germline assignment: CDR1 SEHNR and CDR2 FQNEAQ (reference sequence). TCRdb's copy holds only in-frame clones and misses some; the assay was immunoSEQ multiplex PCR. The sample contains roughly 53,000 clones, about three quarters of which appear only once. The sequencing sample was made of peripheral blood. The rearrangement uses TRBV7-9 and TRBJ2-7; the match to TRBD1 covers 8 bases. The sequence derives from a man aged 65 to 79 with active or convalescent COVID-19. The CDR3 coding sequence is TGTGCCAGCAGCTTCCAGGGGGCCGGCGAGCAGTACTTC. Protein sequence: CASSFQGAGEQYF.